The clone carrying this TCR beta chain was recorded at least ten times. The antigen is not known. A single base separates this from a much larger clone, so it may be a read error. With each sample, at least 5.5 micrograms of total RNA were extracted. A second PCR of roughly 7 to 11 cycles used a sample-barcoded 5' primer and a J-beta primer mix. Each cDNA molecule was tagged by a template-switch adaptor with 12 random nucleotides. From the 5' RACE reads, TCRdb called clonotypes with MiXCR, one entry per CDR3 protein. The data show about 770,000 distinct CDR3 sequences, around 42% seen once. The germline V gene encodes CDR1 SGHAT and CDR2 FQDESV (reference sequence). This CDR3 has 14 amino acids. V was trimmed by 6 bases and J by 11 bases, leaving 22 bases between them. This sample stems from a study of blood T cells in healthy people across ages. Overall study findings and caveats: Investigators treated diversity estimates from one million T cells as underestimates.

V usage is TRBV11-1 and J usage is TRBJ2-5, with D perhaps TRBD2 (7 bases). The sequence came from a man between 60 and 70 years old in good health. Sequencing input: blood. CDR3 nucleotides: TGTGCCAGCAGGGCGCGGGGGCCCAACAATGAGCAGTACTTC. Encoded protein: CASRARGPNNEQYF.